The T cell receptor beta chain under discussion was sequenced for a study of T cell changes during pregnancy in multiple sclerosis. Looked up from germline, CDR1 is SEHNR and CDR2 is FQNEAQ (reference sequence). V lost 6 bases, J lost 10 bases, and 14 bases lay in between. The CDR3 loop spans 12 amino acids. Profiling relied on immunoSEQ multiplex PCR, and the TCRdb table lists in-frame clones only, not all of them. The sample carries tens of thousands of clones, around nine tenths recorded once. This clonotype originated in a female donor with multiple sclerosis, enrolled in a pregnancy study. This material consisted of peripheral blood, taken in the second trimester of pregnancy. The chain couples TRBV7-9 to TRBJ2-3; D unclear. CDR3 nucleotide sequence: TGTGCCAGCAGGTCGTCCGTTTATGCGCAGTATTTT. This gives the protein CASRSSVYAQYF. Full variable domain (outside the CDR3, taken from reference TRBV7-9 and TRBJ2-3): DTGVSQNPRHKITKRGQNVTFRCDPISEHNRLYWYRQTLGQGPEFLTYFQNEAQLEKSRLLSDRFSAERPKGSFSTLEIQRTEQGDSAMYLCASRSSVYAQYFGPGTRLTVL.